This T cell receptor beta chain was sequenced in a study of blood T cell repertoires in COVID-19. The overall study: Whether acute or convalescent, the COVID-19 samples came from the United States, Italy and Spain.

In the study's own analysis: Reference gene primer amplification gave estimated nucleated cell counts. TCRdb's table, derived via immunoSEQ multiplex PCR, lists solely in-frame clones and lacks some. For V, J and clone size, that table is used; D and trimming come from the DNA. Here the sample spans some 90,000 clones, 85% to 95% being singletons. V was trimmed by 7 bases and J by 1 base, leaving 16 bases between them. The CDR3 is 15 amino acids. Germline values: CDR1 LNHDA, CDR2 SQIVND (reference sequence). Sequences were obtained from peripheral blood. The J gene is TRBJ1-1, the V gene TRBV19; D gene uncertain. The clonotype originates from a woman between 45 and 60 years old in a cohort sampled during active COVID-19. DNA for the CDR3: TGTGCCAGTAACCCGGTAATGGAGAAGAACACTGAAGCTTTCTTT. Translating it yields CASNPVMEKNTEAFF.